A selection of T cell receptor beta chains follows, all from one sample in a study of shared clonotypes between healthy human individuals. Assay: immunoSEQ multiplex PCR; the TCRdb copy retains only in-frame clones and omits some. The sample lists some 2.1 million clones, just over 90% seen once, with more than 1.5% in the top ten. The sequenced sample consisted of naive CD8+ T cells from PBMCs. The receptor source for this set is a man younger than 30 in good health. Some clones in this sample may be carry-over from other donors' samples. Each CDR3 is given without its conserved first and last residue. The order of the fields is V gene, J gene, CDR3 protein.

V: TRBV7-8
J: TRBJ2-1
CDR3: ASSPDRDSRNEQF

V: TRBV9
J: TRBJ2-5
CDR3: ASSVAPNAETQY

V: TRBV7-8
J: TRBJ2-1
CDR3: ASSLAAGGPVEQF

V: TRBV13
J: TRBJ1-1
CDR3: ASSYAGNTEAF

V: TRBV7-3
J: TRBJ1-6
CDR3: ASSLVGGNSPLH

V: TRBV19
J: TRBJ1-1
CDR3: ASSVSGTGYNTEAF

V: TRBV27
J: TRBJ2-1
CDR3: ASSPVGTDNNEQF

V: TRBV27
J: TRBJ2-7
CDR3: ASSLVLAGGSYEQY

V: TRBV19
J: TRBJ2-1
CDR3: ASSIDQESPYNEQF

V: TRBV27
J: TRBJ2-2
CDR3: ASSPLGQGTSTGELF

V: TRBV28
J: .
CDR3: ASSPGSYEQY

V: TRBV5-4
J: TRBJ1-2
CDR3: ASSLDWGEIPIYGYT

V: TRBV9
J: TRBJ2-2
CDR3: ASSDSRLTSGANTGELF

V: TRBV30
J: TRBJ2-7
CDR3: ACMARDHEQY

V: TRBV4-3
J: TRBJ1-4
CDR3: ASSQVSTNEKLF

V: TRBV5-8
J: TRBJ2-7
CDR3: ASTAAIYEQY

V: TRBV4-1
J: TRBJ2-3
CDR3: ASSPLAASTDTQY

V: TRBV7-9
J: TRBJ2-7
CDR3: ASSLVAGGPYEQY

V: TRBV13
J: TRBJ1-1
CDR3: ASSLDDRVEAF

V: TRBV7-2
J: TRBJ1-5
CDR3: ASSHRASNQPQH

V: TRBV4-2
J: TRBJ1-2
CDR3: ASSQDVGQALYGYT

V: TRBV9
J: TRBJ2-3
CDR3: ASSVGGTPGTDTQY

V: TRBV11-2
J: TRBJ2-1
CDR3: ASTSGSGEQF

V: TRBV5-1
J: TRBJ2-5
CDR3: ASSLEEGVGETQY

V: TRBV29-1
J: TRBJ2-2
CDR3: SMRDGNTGELF

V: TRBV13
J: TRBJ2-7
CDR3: ATRGRNSYEQY

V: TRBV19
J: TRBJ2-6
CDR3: ASSPRGTYSGANVLT

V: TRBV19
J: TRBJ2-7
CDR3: ASSIMGSYEQY

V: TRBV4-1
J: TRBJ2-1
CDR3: ASSQLTGQHEQF

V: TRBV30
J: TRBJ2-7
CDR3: AWSALAWSYEQY

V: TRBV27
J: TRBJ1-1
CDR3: ASSSLFQGNTEAF

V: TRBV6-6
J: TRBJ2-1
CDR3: ASGLAGNEQF

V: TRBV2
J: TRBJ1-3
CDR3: ASSEPRSMGNTIY

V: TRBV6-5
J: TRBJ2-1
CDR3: ASSYFTSVSYNEQF

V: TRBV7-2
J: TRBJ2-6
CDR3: ASGDRGASGANVLT

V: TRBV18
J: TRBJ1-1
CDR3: ASHTGGTVNTEAF

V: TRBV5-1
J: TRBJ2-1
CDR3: ASSGGLAGGSNEQF

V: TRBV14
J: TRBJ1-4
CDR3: ASSLRDRDEKLF

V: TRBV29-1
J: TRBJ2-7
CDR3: SVLLIGEQY

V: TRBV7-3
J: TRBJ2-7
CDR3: ASSLTAWASGSSYEQY

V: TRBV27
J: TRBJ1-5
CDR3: ASRVGGGNQPQH

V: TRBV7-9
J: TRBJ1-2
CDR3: ASSFGGRENYGYT

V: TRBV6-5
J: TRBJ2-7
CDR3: ASRGEDRASYEQY

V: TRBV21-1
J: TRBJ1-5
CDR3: ASSKSSPTGTGEHQPQH

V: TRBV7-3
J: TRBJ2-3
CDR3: ASSPLSSTDTQY

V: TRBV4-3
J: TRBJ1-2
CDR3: ASSLSGRGNYGYT

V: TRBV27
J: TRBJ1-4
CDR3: ASSGGTGNPTNEKLF

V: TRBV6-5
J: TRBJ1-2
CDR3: AIGTGYHGYT

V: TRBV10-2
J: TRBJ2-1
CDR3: ASSESRGNEQF

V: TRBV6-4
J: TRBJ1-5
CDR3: ASSVVSGQPQH

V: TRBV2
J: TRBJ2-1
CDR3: ASSQSRLVYNEQF